A selection of T cell receptor beta chains follows, all from one sample in a study of OX40 agonist ivuxolimab in advanced cancers. Clones were read by immunoSEQ multiplex PCR, and TCRdb kept only the in-frame ones, dropping some. Of approximately 62,000 clones listed, 89% were seen once; the top ten hold 9% to 15%. The specimen comprised CD4+ or CD8+ T cells sorted from blood, sampled in a trial of the OX40 agonist ivuxolimab. These receptors were taken from an adult with an advanced solid tumor such as melanoma, head and neck, liver or kidney cancer. Both conserved end residues are part of each CDR3. Each record gives: J gene, V gene, clone size, D gene, CDR3 DNA, CDR3 protein. D genes are given only for firm matches. Where a row states a size, it is once, few, many or the class of an expanded clone; other rows omit it.

J gene: TRBJ2-7; V gene: TRBV7-9; clone size: NA; D gene: NA; CDR3 DNA: TGTGCCAGCAGCTTAGCGCTCCACGAGCAGTACTTC; CDR3 protein: CASSLALHEQYF
J gene: TRBJ2-2; V gene: TRBV9; clone size: NA; D gene: NA; CDR3 DNA: TGTGCCAGCAGCGGATATTCATCGGGCACCGGGGAGCTGTTTTTT; CDR3 protein: CASSGYSSGTGELFF
J gene: TRBJ1-5; V gene: TRBV28; clone size: NA; D gene: TRBD1; CDR3 DNA: TGTGCCAGCAGTTTTATTCCAGGAGCAGGGGGCCGTGGCAATCAGCCCCAGCATTTT; CDR3 protein: CASSFIPGAGGRGNQPQHF
J gene: TRBJ1-3; V gene: TRBV5-8; clone size: NA; D gene: NA; CDR3 DNA: TGTGCCAGCAGCTTGGGGACCGCTTGGAGGTCTGGAAACACCATATATTTT; CDR3 protein: CASSLGTAWRSGNTIYF
J gene: TRBJ2-1; V gene: TRBV7-2; clone size: once; D gene: NA; CDR3 DNA: TGTGCCAGCAGCTTGGGCGGGATGATGGGTTACAATGAGCAGTTCTTC; CDR3 protein: CASSLGGMMGYNEQFF
J gene: TRBJ1-5; V gene: TRBV5-6; clone size: few; D gene: NA; CDR3 DNA: TGTGCCAGCAGCTTGCCCAATCAGCCCCAGCATTTT; CDR3 protein: CASSLPNQPQHF
J gene: TRBJ2-5; V gene: TRBV9; clone size: NA; D gene: NA; CDR3 DNA: TGTGCCAGCAGCGCGGGCCTCTCTCCTTGGGTGGCAGAGACCCAGTACTTC; CDR3 protein: CASSAGLSPWVAETQYF
J gene: TRBJ1-6; V gene: TRBV27; clone size: few; D gene: NA; CDR3 DNA: TGTGCCAGCAGTTTGTCAGGGGAATTACATAATTCACCCCTCCACTTT; CDR3 protein: CASSLSGELHNSPLHF
J gene: TRBJ1-1; V gene: TRBV7-3; clone size: NA; D gene: NA; CDR3 DNA: TGTGCCAGCCGAACGGTAACGAAGGCTTTCTTT; CDR3 protein: CASRTVTKAFF
J gene: TRBJ2-7; V gene: TRBV5-1; clone size: NA; D gene: TRBD2; CDR3 DNA: TGCGCCAGCAGCTTGACTAGCGGGATGGGCTACGAGCAGTACTTC; CDR3 protein: CASSLTSGMGYEQYF
J gene: TRBJ2-3; V gene: TRBV28; clone size: once; D gene: TRBD2; CDR3 DNA: TGTGCCAGCAGTCTGACTAGCGGGAGCACAGATACGCAGTATTTT; CDR3 protein: CASSLTSGSTDTQYF
J gene: TRBJ1-2; V gene: TRBV5-8; clone size: NA; D gene: NA; CDR3 DNA: TGTGCCAGCAGAAGGGCAGGGCGTGACTATGGCTACACCTTC; CDR3 protein: CASRRAGRDYGYTF
J gene: TRBJ2-1; V gene: TRBV2; clone size: NA; D gene: NA; CDR3 DNA: TGTGCCAGCAGGAGGGGCGTTAGCTCCTACAATGAGCAGTTCTTC; CDR3 protein: CASRRGVSSYNEQFF
J gene: TRBJ2-1; V gene: TRBV7-3; clone size: NA; D gene: TRBD2; CDR3 DNA: TGTGCCAGCAGCTTAGGGGGACTAGCGGGCCACAATGAGCAGTTCTTC; CDR3 protein: CASSLGGLAGHNEQFF
J gene: TRBJ1-1; V gene: TRBV6-5; clone size: NA; D gene: NA; CDR3 DNA: TGTGCCAGCAGTGACCTATACACTGAAGCTTTCTTT; CDR3 protein: CASSDLYTEAFF
J gene: TRBJ1-2; V gene: TRBV29-1; clone size: NA; D gene: NA; CDR3 DNA: TGCAGCGTTGATCTGGGGCGGAACTATGGCTACACCTTC; CDR3 protein: CSVDLGRNYGYTF
J gene: TRBJ1-1; V gene: TRBV4-1; clone size: few; D gene: NA; CDR3 DNA: TGCGCCAGCAGCTCGACAACGAACACTGAAGCTTTCTTT; CDR3 protein: CASSSTTNTEAFF
J gene: TRBJ2-1; V gene: TRBV11-2; clone size: NA; D gene: NA; CDR3 DNA: TGTGCCAGCAGCTCATACAGGGCCCCCTACAATGAGCAGTTCTTC; CDR3 protein: CASSSYRAPYNEQFF